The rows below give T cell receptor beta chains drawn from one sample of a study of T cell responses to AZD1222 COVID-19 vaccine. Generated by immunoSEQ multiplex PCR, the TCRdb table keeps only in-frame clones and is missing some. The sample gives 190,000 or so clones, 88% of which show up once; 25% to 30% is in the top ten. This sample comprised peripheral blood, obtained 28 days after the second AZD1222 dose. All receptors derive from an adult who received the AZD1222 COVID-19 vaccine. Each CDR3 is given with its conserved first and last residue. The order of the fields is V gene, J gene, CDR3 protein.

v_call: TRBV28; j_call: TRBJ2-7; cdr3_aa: CASSSGQSYEQYF
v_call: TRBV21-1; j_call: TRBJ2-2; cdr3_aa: CASGLRGAGKDTGELFF
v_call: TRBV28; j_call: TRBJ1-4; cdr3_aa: CASKETGRRPDEKLFF
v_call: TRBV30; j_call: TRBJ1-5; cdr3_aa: CAWSVGTGSNQPQHF
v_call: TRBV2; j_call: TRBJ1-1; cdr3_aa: CASDPGGGMVSTEAFF
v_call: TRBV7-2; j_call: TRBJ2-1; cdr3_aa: CASSFQGATDEQFF
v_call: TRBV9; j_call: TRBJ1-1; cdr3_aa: CASSVEQGGRKAFF
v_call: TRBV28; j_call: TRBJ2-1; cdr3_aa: CASRLTRAYNEQFF
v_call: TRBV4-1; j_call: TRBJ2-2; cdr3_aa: CASTLRFGSQDGELFF
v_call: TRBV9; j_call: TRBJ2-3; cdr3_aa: CASSVLTSGGDTQYF
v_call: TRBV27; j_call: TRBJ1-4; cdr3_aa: CASSPDRAGEKLFF
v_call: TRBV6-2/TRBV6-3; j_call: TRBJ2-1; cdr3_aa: CASSQGGEQFF
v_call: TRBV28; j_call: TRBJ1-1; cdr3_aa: CAGRQGNVNTEAFF
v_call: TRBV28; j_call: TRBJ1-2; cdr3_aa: CASSSSGAENYGYTF
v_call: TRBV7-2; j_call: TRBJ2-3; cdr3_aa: CASSLDFQGATTDTQYF
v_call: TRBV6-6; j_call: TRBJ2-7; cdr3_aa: CASSPGLAGGREQYF
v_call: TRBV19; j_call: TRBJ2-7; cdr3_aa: CASSMVGRSYEQYF
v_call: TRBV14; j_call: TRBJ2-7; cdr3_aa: CASSQKPGLARYEQYF
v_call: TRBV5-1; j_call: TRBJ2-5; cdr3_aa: CASSSGQPQRETQYF
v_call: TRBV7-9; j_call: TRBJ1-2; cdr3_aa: CASSIGGDRGRVLDGYTF
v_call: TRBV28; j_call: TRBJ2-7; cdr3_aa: CASTLWAGGDDEQYF
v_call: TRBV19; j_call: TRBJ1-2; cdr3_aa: CASSSPPGQPRDGYTF
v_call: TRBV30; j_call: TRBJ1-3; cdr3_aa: CAWTSGAGNTIYF
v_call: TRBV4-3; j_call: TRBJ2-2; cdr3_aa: CASSPADRDTGELFF